This TCR beta chain was found in a study of T-cell memory formation after mild COVID-19. Turning to the study itself: TCR clusters largely stayed donor specific.

The CDR3 runs 14 residues. Trimming removed 2 bases from V and 8 bases from J, with 13 bases in between. CDR1 is SGHTA, CDR2 FQGNSA, per germline. The authors produced TCR alpha and TCR beta cDNA libraries with sample barcodes and UMIs by 5'RACE using constant-segment primers. TCRdb re-called the 5' RACE reads through MiXCR, storing one row per CDR3 protein. Of approximately 560,000 distinct CDR3 sequences listed, around 16% are singletons. This clonotype turned up a few times. The specimen was PBMCs or a T cell subset sorted from them (not recorded which). The chain uses TRBV7-2 and TRBJ1-3; D gene ambiguous. This clonotype was sampled from an adult woman who had mild COVID-19 (a few samples of this study predate the infection). Cell type and time point are not known. The CDR3 region has the DNA TGTGCCAGCAGCTTACTATCTAGGGTGGACACCATATATTTT. Its translation is CASSLLSRVDTIYF.